Following are 21 T cell receptor beta chains from one sample sequenced in a study of T cell clonotyping in hematopoietic cell transplantation. Here immunoSEQ multiplex PCR was the method, and the copy in TCRdb shows in-frame clones only, minus some. The table shows 13,000 or so clones, with roughly 84% occurring only once. Time point noted: recipient sample about 28 days before transplant, after cytoreduction. Specimen: peripheral blood mononuclear cells, collected before stem cell transplant. The receptors derive from a man aged 60 to 75 with acute myeloid leukemia. Some clones in this sample may be carry-over from other donors' samples.

The chain employs TRBV5-1 and TRBJ2-3; TRBD2 aligns across 10 bases. Germline-derived CDR1 and CDR2 are SGHRS and YFSETQ. The CDR3 spans 17 residues. The V and J ends lost 0 bases and 3 bases, in that order; junction bases with no gene match: 7. This CDR3 reads CASSLATYSGGTDTQYF. The CDR3 bases are TGCGCCAGCAGCTTGGCTACCTATAGCGGGGGGACAGATACGCAGTATTTT.

The chain couples TRBV7-6 to TRBJ1-2, with D hard to call. With 1 base removed from V and 3 bases from J, the gap between germline ends came to 12 bases. Germline V CDR1 and CDR2: SGHVS, FNYEAQ. This CDR3 spans 15 amino acids. CDR3 sequence: CASSLVAGDHYGYTF. The CDR3 DNA sequence: TGTGCCAGCAGCTTAGTAGCCGGAGATCACTATGGCTACACCTTC.

This clone was observed once. Written as DNA, the CDR3 is TGCAGCGTTGGGTTCGCCGAAGAGACCCAGTACTTC. Protein sequence: CSVGFAEETQYF. The chain couples TRBV29-1 to TRBJ2-5; D gene unclear. Looked up from germline, CDR1 is SQVTM and CDR2 is ANQGSEA. The ends were cut back, 4 bases at V and 3 bases at J, with 9 bases in the middle. The CDR3 is 12 amino acids. The full variable domain, rest sourced from reference TRBV29-1 and TRBJ2-5, is SAVISQKPSRDICQRGTSLTIQCQVDSQVTMMFWYRQQPGQSLTLIATANQGSEATYESGFVIDKFPISRPNLTFSTLTVSNMSPEDSSIYLCSVGFAEETQYFGPGTRLLVL.

This rearrangement joins TRBV2 to TRBJ2-3; 7 positions match TRBD1. The CDR3 contains 14 residues. The germline CDR1 and CDR2 sequences are SNHLY and FYNNEI. V trimming: 9 bases; J trimming: 0 bases; junction bases outside the gene matches: 6. The CDR3 nucleotides are TGTGCCAGTCGGGACAGACCTAGCACAGATACGCAGTATTTT. Its protein product is CASRDRPSTDTQYF.

The chain has TRBV6-1 and TRBJ1-5, with TRBD1 as a possible D gene (6 bases). With 7 bases removed from V and 2 bases from J, the gap between germline ends came to 9 bases. Germline CDR1 is MNHNS and CDR2 is SASEGT. The CDR3 is made up of 13 amino acids. CDR3: CASKGGGNQPQHF. CDR3 DNA: TGTGCCAGCAAAGGGGGGGGCAATCAGCCCCAGCATTTT.

The V and J genes are TRBV5-1 and TRBJ2-2; 13 nucleotides match TRBD2. The length of the CDR3 is 17 residues. Germline V CDR1 and CDR2: SGHRS, YFSETQ. J lost 5 bases, V lost 2 bases, and 6 bases had no gene match. The chain's CDR3 is CASSFGLAGDFTGELFF. For the CDR3, the DNA is TGCGCCAGCAGCTTCGGACTAGCGGGGGACTTTACCGGGGAGCTGTTTTTT.

The chain is built from TRBV9 and TRBJ2-1, with no clear D. Germline V gene data show CDR1 as SGDLS and CDR2 as YYNGEE. The ends were cut back, 0 bases at V and 6 bases at J, with 13 bases in the middle. The CDR3 has 15 amino acids. CDR3 region: CASSVAWDTFNEQFF. CDR3 nucleotides: TGTGCCAGCAGCGTAGCTTGGGATACTTTCAATGAGCAGTTCTTC.

This clone appeared a single time. The V call is TRBV7-2, the J call TRBJ1-4, with D perhaps TRBD1 (5 bases). Germline assignment: CDR1 SGHTA and CDR2 FQGNSA. CDR3 length: 16 residues. V lost 5 bases and J lost 8, with 21 bases in between. The CDR3: CASSRSTAAGWEKLFF. The CDR3 DNA follows: TGTGCCAGCAGCCGTTCGACAGCTGCGGGCTGGGAAAAACTGTTTTTT.

This chain uses TRBV18 with TRBJ1-4, with a tentative D call TRBD1 (6 bases). Germline-derived CDR1 and CDR2 are KGHSH and LQKENI. Trimming shortened V by 3 bases and J by 0 bases, and 11 bases separated the two germline ends. The CDR3 consists of 16 residues. CDR3 protein: CASSPTGKTTNEKLFF. CDR3 nucleotide sequence: TGTGCCAGCTCACCGACAGGAAAAACAACTAATGAAAAACTGTTTTTT.

The chain is built from TRBV7-2 and TRBJ1-5; 7 bases are shared with TRBD1. The junction had 7 bases not matched to a gene; V was cut back by 3 bases and J by 5 bases. Germline-derived CDR1 and CDR2 are SGHTA and FQGNSA. This CDR3 spans 15 amino acids. CDR3 in DNA: TGTGCCAGCAGCTTTTCTGACAGGGAGTATCAGCCCCAGCATTTT. It encodes CASSFSDREYQPQHF. The variable domain in full, with the rest retrieved from reference TRBV7-2 and TRBJ1-5, is GAGVSQSPSNKVTEKGKDVELRCDPISGHTALYWYRQSLGQGLEFLIYFQGNSAPDKSGLPSDRFSAERTGGSVSTLTIQRTQQEDSAVYLCASSFSDREYQPQHFGDGTRLSIL.

The V and J genes are TRBV2 and TRBJ2-2; no firm D call. V was clipped by 2 bases and J by 5 bases, with 9 bases between them. CDR3 size: 14 residues. Germline values: CDR1 SNHLY, CDR2 FYNNEI. The CDR3 sequence: CASSERQLTGELFF. DNA for the CDR3: TGTGCCAGCAGTGAACGCCAATTGACCGGGGAGCTGTTTTTT. The entire variable domain, with the rest obtained from reference TRBV2 and TRBJ2-2, is as follows: EPEVTQTPSHQVTQMGQEVILRCVPISNHLYFYWYRQILGQKVEFLVSFYNNEISEKSEIFDDQFSVERPDGSNFTLKIRSTKLEDSAMYFCASSERQLTGELFFGEGSRLTVL.

V gene TRBV9 combines with J gene TRBJ1-6, with 8 nucleotides matching TRBD1. Germline-derived CDR1 and CDR2 are SGDLS and YYNGEE. J gave up 6 bases and V 3 bases, and 2 bases lay outside the gene matches. The CDR3 covers 14 residues. CDR3 coding DNA: TGTGCCAGCAGCGCGACAGGGGTTAATTCACCCCTCCACTTT. Translating it yields CASSATGVNSPLHF.

The chain has TRBV30 and TRBJ2-1, with TRBD2 identical over 13 bases. The V gene's germline CDR1 is GTSNPN and CDR2 SVGIG (reference sequence). Unmatched junction bases numbered 8, after V lost 7 bases and J lost 8 bases. This CDR3 has 14 residues. CDR3 nucleotide sequence: TGTGCCTCGACTAGCGGGGGGCCGGCGGATGAGCAGTTCTTC. Protein sequence: CASTSGGPADEQFF.

This chain uses TRBV27 with TRBJ1-2; D perhaps matches TRBD1 (6 bases). The ends were cut back, 5 bases at V and 2 bases at J, with 9 bases in the middle. The V gene's germline CDR1 is MNHEY and CDR2 SMNVEV (reference sequence). CDR3 length equals 13 residues. CDR3 sequence: CASSLDRNYGYTF. The CDR3 coding sequence is TGTGCCAGCAGTCTGGACAGAAACTATGGCTACACCTTC.

This clone counts as medium-sized. The chain uses TRBV6-6 and TRBJ1-4, with 10 bases fitting TRBD1. This CDR3 has 14 amino acids. The germline gives CDR1 MNHNY, CDR2 SVGAGI (reference sequence). V trimming: 5 bases; J trimming: 8 bases; junction bases outside the gene matches: 5. The CDR3 region is CASSGDRGVEKLFF. The CDR3 DNA follows: TGTGCCAGCAGTGGGGACAGGGGAGTCGAAAAACTGTTTTTT.

The chain recombines TRBV30 with TRBJ1-1; unclear D gene. In germline, CDR1 is GTSNPN, CDR2 SVGIG (reference sequence). Trimming removed 3 bases from V and 11 bases from J, with 13 bases in between. The CDR3 has 11 amino acids. CDR3 sequence: CAWSGGVGAFF. For the CDR3, the DNA is TGTGCCTGGAGCGGTGGGGTTGGCGCTTTCTTT.

This chain uses TRBV27 with TRBJ2-7; D might be TRBD1 or TRBD2, each matching 5 bases. The CDR3 is 14 amino acids. V lost 5 bases and J 3 bases, leaving 14 bases between the germline ends. CDR1 is MNHEY and CDR2 is SMNVEV in the germline V gene (reference sequence). The CDR3 sequence is CASSKRDGDYEQYF. The CDR3 DNA follows: TGTGCCAGCAGTAAGAGGGACGGGGACTACGAGCAGTACTTC.

J is TRBJ2-4 and V is TRBV19, with 9 bases identical to TRBD1. The CDR3 is made up of 17 amino acids. The V and J ends lost 6 bases and 6 bases, in that order; junction bases with no gene match: 15. Germline V gives CDR1 LNHDA, CDR2 SQIVND (reference sequence). CDR3: CASSDHGTGRSRNIQYF. As DNA, the CDR3 is TGTGCCAGTAGCGACCACGGGACAGGGAGGTCCAGAAACATTCAGTACTTC.

This clone was recorded once. The CDR3, as DNA: TGCGCCAGCAGCTTGAACGGGCCGATAGCGGATACGCAGTATTTT. Translating gives CASSLNGPIADTQYF. The chain recombines TRBV5-1 with TRBJ2-3; weak D call: TRBD2 (5 bases). The germline gives CDR1 SGHRS, CDR2 YFSETQ. The CDR3 has 15 residues. The V end lost 1 base, the J end lost 6 bases, and 15 bases lay between the germline ends.

V and J are TRBV15 and TRBJ1-6, with unresolved D. V lost 3 bases, J lost 10 bases, and 13 bases lay in between. Germline V lookup: CDR1 LNHNV, CDR2 YYDKDF (reference sequence). The CDR3 spans 14 residues. The CDR3 reads CATSRTSPGSPLHF. The CDR3 coding sequence is TGTGCCACCAGCAGGACGTCTCCTGGATCACCCCTCCACTTT.

The rearrangement links TRBV6-5 to TRBJ1-3; 7 bases align to TRBD1. The germline V gene encodes CDR1 MNHEY and CDR2 SVGAGI. The V segment lost 7 bases and the J segment 2 bases; nucleotides outside the gene matches: 5. The CDR3 totals 14 residues. CDR3 sequence: CASTMTGTGNTIYF. The CDR3 nucleotides are TGTGCCAGCACTATGACAGGGACTGGAAACACCATATATTTT.